The 7 T cell receptor beta chains given below trace back to one sample, sequenced in a study of blood T cell repertoires in COVID-19. Method: immunoSEQ multiplex PCR; TCRdb's copy keeps in-frame clones and lacks some. This table has about 59,000 clones, roughly four fifths appearing once. Sequenced sample: peripheral blood. The receptors were sampled from a woman over 75 with acute or convalescent COVID-19.

The V gene is TRBV27, the J gene TRBJ2-3; 13 bases are a match to TRBD2. Germline assignment: CDR1 MNHEY and CDR2 SMNVEV (reference sequence). The CDR3 covers 16 residues. Unmatched junction bases numbered 4, after V lost 5 bases and J lost 2 bases. The CDR3 protein is CASSATSGGITDTQYF. The CDR3, as DNA: TGTGCCAGCAGTGCGACTAGCGGGGGGATCACAGATACGCAGTATTTT.

V is TRBV6-5 and J is TRBJ1-6; no reliable D call. This CDR3 has 14 residues. The V and J ends lost 8 bases and 0 bases respectively, with 8 bases between them. From germline, CDR1 is MNHEY and CDR2 SVGAGI. In DNA, the CDR3 is TGTGCCAGCCGACTGAGCTCCTATAATTCACCCCTCCACTTT. This encodes CASRLSSYNSPLHF.

The rearrangement uses TRBV27 and TRBJ2-3; 8 bases line up with TRBD2. Germline V gives CDR1 MNHEY, CDR2 SMNVEV (reference sequence). Trimming cost V 6 bases and J 4 bases; bases outside gene matches: 9. The CDR3 extends over 15 amino acids. CDR3 nucleotide sequence: TGTGCCAGCAGGGTAGCGGGAAGGTCGGCAGATACGCAGTATTTT. The encoded protein is CASRVAGRSADTQYF.

The chain recombines TRBV10-3 with TRBJ2-7; TRBD1 matches 8 bases. Germline V lookup: CDR1 ENHRY, CDR2 SYGVKD. With 4 bases clipped from V and 5 bases from J, the junction kept 7 bases outside the gene matches. This CDR3 has 14 residues. CDR3 sequence reads: CAISGEAGGDEQYF. The CDR3 DNA reads TGTGCCATCAGTGGAGAGGCAGGGGGCGACGAGCAGTACTTC.

This clone was seen just once. This chain joins TRBV9 and TRBJ2-5; 13 bases align to TRBD2. CDR1 is SGDLS and CDR2 is YYNGEE in the germline V gene. The junction had 2 bases not matched to a gene; V was cut back by 3 bases and J by 3 bases. The CDR3 has 15 amino acids. This chain's CDR3 is CASSGGLAGEETQYF. DNA for the CDR3: TGTGCCAGCAGCGGAGGACTAGCGGGGGAAGAGACCCAGTACTTC. The full variable domain, in which reference TRBV9 and TRBJ2-5 provide the parts outside the CDR3, is DSGVTQTPKHLITATGQRVTLRCSPRSGDLSVYWYQQSLDQGLQFLIQYYNGEERAKGNILERFSAQQFPDLHSELNLSSLELGDSALYFCASSGGLAGEETQYFGPGTRLLVL.

CDR3 protein: CASSSGQNTGELFF. CDR3 in DNA: TGTGCCAGCAGCTCGGGACAGAACACCGGGGAGCTGTTTTTT. This chain connects TRBV7-3 to TRBJ2-2; D is perhaps TRBD1 (6 bases). The germline V gene encodes CDR1 SGHTA and CDR2 FQGTGA. The CDR3 covers 14 residues. Trimming removed 4 bases from V and 1 base from J, with 7 bases in between.

Only one count was recorded for this clone. The genes are TRBV5-8 and TRBJ2-7, with 9 bases fitting TRBD1. CDR1 and CDR2 (germline): SGHTS, YDEGEE. The CDR3 is 15 residues long. Trimming cost V 3 bases and J 2 bases; bases outside gene matches: 6. CDR3 protein: CASSYLRDRAYEQYF. Written as DNA, the CDR3 is TGTGCCAGCAGCTACCTCCGGGACAGGGCCTACGAGCAGTACTTC.